This T cell receptor (beta chain) was captured by sequencing in a study of patients and donors after allogeneic stem cell transplantation (dated by TCRdb to about 2020). Libraries came from RT-PCR. Sequencer: NextSeq 550. TCRdb reprocessing: public reads trimmed at Q25 with fastp, clones called with MiXCR, in-frame beta chains kept. Every entry covers one CDR3 protein and lists the most common genes and DNA from its rows. This sample is represented by approximately 20,000 distinct CDR3 sequences; around 4.5% of them were singletons. Roughly 40% of the sample goes to the ten largest clones. Compared with germline, V lacks 2 bases and J lacks 8 bases; bases without a gene match: 13. The germline V gene gives CDR1 as MDHEN and CDR2 as SYDVKM. The CDR3 covers 16 residues, taking in both the cysteine and the phenylalanine. The CDR3 DNA has 48 bases and is translated from base 1. This clonotype was counted at least ten times. The specificity of this receptor is unknown. No much larger clone exists at a distance of one base, and base qualities are not known.

The receptor was derived from a human donor who was either an allogeneic HSCT recipient or a stem cell or donor lymphocyte infusion donor (not recorded which). It is not recorded whose cells these are; they may come from a transplant donor. The chain is made from TRBV28 and TRBJ1-2; 8 central bases correspond to TRBD1. The specimen was blood, either unsorted or a sorted T cell fraction (not recorded which). The CDR3 reads CASSLLFGQGANGYTF. In nucleotides, the sequence is TGTGCCAGCAGTTTACTATTCGGGCAGGGGGCAAACGGCTACACCTTC.